Listed below are T cell receptor beta chains from one sample, sequenced in a study of blood T cells in healthy people across ages. TCRdb reanalysed the 5' RACE reads using MiXCR and keeps one entry per CDR3 protein. The data hold fewer than 600,000 distinct CDR3 sequences, with about 29% observed a single time. These data were likewise used in another study, on T cells of mothers and their children.

The sample comprised blood. The receptors come from a boy younger than 10 in good health. Each CDR3 is given with its conserved first and last residue. A D gene is named only where the DNA matches it firmly. Not all rows give a size; the values are once, few, many and, for expanded clones, a class.

d_gene	v_gene	abundance	j_gene	CDR3nt	CDR3aa
-	TRBV6-5	-	TRBJ2-1	TGTGCCAGCAGTTACTCGGGATTTCGAAGCTCCTACAATGAGCAGTTCTTC	CASSYSGFRSSYNEQFF
-	TRBV6-2/TRBV6-3	few	TRBJ1-4	TGTGCCAGCAGTTACTTCAGGAACGAAAAACTGTTTTTT	CASSYFRNEKLFF
TRBD1	TRBV6-6	-	TRBJ1-4	TGTGCCAGCAGTTGGACAGGACTTAATGAAAAACTGTTTTTT	CASSWTGLNEKLFF
-	TRBV14	-	TRBJ2-5	TGTGCCAGCAGCCAAGACAGCAACCAAGAGACCCAGTACTTC	CASSQDSNQETQYF
TRBD1	TRBV20-1	-	TRBJ2-5	TGCAGTGCTAGGGATTCCCGACAGGGGATAAAGACCCAGTACTTC	CSARDSRQGIKTQYF
-	TRBV18	-	TRBJ2-7	TGTGCCAGCTCACCACCTTGGGGGGTCAACCAGGGCGAGCAGTACTTC	CASSPPWGVNQGEQYF
-	TRBV2	-	TRBJ1-1	TGTGCCAGCAGTGATGGGTTCATGAACACTGAAGCTTTCTTT	CASSDGFMNTEAFF
-	TRBV12-3/TRBV12-4	-	TRBJ2-7	TGTGCCAGCAGTTTAACGGACACAACCTACGAGCAGTACTTC	CASSLTDTTYEQYF
-	TRBV20-1	-	TRBJ2-7	TGCAGTGCTAGCGGGTCCTCCTACTACGAGCAGTACTTC	CSASGSSYYEQYF
TRBD1	TRBV5-1	-	TRBJ1-1	TGCGCCAGCTTCCCAACGGGACAGGGGACCACTGAAGCTTTCTTT	CASFPTGQGTTEAFF
-	TRBV30	-	TRBJ2-5	TGTGCCTGTAGGTGGTACTTCCAAGAGACCCAGTACTTC	CACRWYFQETQYF
-	TRBV21-1	-	TRBJ2-3	TGTGCCAGCAGCAAAGGAGTAGCGGGGGCCAGCACAGATACGCAGTATTTT	CASSKGVAGASTDTQYF
-	TRBV6-6	-	TRBJ2-7	TGTGCCAACAGCTACGGTAGTGAGCAGTACTTC	CANSYGSEQYF
-	TRBV12-3/TRBV12-4	few	TRBJ2-6	TGTGCCAGCAAGATCATATCCGGGTCCCCCCGCTCTGGGGCCAACGTCCTGACTTTC	CASKIISGSPRSGANVLTF
-	TRBV5-1	-	TRBJ1-4	TGCGCCAGCAGAATCCTGGCAGGCACTAATGAAAAACTGTTTTTT	CASRILAGTNEKLFF
-	TRBV6-5	-	TRBJ1-6	TGTGCCAGCAGTTACGGCACAGCTTCCGGATCACCCCTCCACTTT	CASSYGTASGSPLHF
TRBD2	TRBV10-3	few	TRBJ2-5	TGTGCCATCAGTGGGACTAGCGGGGGGCCTAGGGGCCAAGAGACCCAGTACTTC	CAISGTSGGPRGQETQYF
-	TRBV7-2	few	TRBJ1-6	TGTGCCAGCAGCCTACTTACCTCCTATAATTCACCCCTCCACTTT	CASSLLTSYNSPLHF
TRBD2	TRBV2	few	TRBJ2-5	TGTGCCAGCAGCCCACTAGCGGACCAAGAGACCCAGTACTTC	CASSPLADQETQYF
-	TRBV6-7	few	TRBJ2-1	TGTGCCAGCAGTTACTCGTTCTGGGGCAGGTGGAATGAGCAGTTCTTC	CASSYSFWGRWNEQFF
-	TRBV4-2	few	TRBJ2-7	TGTGCCAGCAGCCAAGGAGAGCCAGCCGGCGAGCAGTACTTC	CASSQGEPAGEQYF
-	TRBV6-2/TRBV6-3	few	TRBJ1-2	TGTGCCAGCAGTTCCCCGGGATCTGGCTACACCTTC	CASSSPGSGYTF
TRBD1	TRBV12-3/TRBV12-4	few	TRBJ2-3	TGTGCCAGCAGTTTAGGGACAGGGGGGACAGATACGCAGTATTTT	CASSLGTGGTDTQYF
-	TRBV12-3/TRBV12-4	few	TRBJ1-4	TGTGCCAGCAGTGGGGGGCCTGGGGAAGGCGAGGAACTGTTTTTT	CASSGGPGEGEELFF
-	TRBV5-5	-	TRBJ2-7	TGTGCCAGCAGCTTTTATCAGGGCGGGGCCACCCACGAGCAGTACTTC	CASSFYQGGATHEQYF
-	TRBV12-3/TRBV12-4	-	TRBJ2-3	TGTGCCAGCAGTAGGGGGGCATACACAGATACGCAGTATTTT	CASSRGAYTDTQYF
-	TRBV12-3/TRBV12-4	few	TRBJ2-3	TGTGCCGTTGGGCGTGGCACAGATACGCAGTATTTT	CAVGRGTDTQYF
TRBD1	TRBV7-9	few	TRBJ1-2	TGTGCCAGCAGCTACGACAGGGGAATCCGGGGCTACACCTTC	CASSYDRGIRGYTF
TRBD1	TRBV29-1	-	TRBJ2-3	TGCAGCGTTACCGGGACAGTGAACGCAGATACGCAGTATTTT	CSVTGTVNADTQYF
-	TRBV11-2	few	TRBJ2-5	TGTGCCAGCAGCTTAGTTTCTAGTGGTATGGAGACCCAGTACTTC	CASSLVSSGMETQYF
TRBD2	TRBV12-3/TRBV12-4	-	TRBJ2-1	TGTGCCAGCAGTTTGAACCGACTAGCGGGTAGCTCCTACAATGAGCAGTTCTTC	CASSLNRLAGSSYNEQFF
-	TRBV29-1	-	TRBJ2-3	TGCAGCATTAATACGGGATCTAGCACAGATACGCAGTATTTT	CSINTGSSTDTQYF
-	TRBV30	-	TRBJ2-5	TGTGCCTGGAGTGTACTAGGACAGACCCAGTACTTC	CAWSVLGQTQYF
-	TRBV10-3	-	TRBJ2-5	TGTGCCATCAGTTTAGGGGAGACCCAGTACTTC	CAISLGETQYF
-	TRBV7-9	few	TRBJ2-5	TGTGCCAGCAGCCCCACCAGGGGCCAAGAGACCCAGTACTTC	CASSPTRGQETQYF
-	TRBV20-1	-	TRBJ1-2	TGCAGTGCTAGAGACAATTCCGGGGCCTATGGCTACACCTTC	CSARDNSGAYGYTF
-	TRBV4-3	-	TRBJ2-3	TGCGCCAGCAGCCAAGATCGTCGCGGGGCCCACACAGATACGCAGTATTTT	CASSQDRRGAHTDTQYF
-	TRBV11-2	-	TRBJ1-1	TGTGCCAGCAGTCCGGGGGGATTGAACACTGAAGCTTTCTTT	CASSPGGLNTEAFF
-	TRBV5-5	-	TRBJ1-2	TGTGCCAGCAGCTTGGCCGAAAGTAACTATGGCTACACCTTC	CASSLAESNYGYTF
TRBD1	TRBV3-1	few	TRBJ2-6	TGTGCCAGCAGCCCAGGGGGACATTCTGGGGCCAACGTCCTGACTTTC	CASSPGGHSGANVLTF
-	TRBV30	once	TRBJ2-7	TGTGCCTGGAGTGTACGTAAGGGAGGAGGCGAGCAGTACTTC	CAWSVRKGGGEQYF